The sequence of this T cell receptor (beta chain) was determined in a study of T-cell reconstitution after alpha-beta-depleted transplantation in children. Details on this clonotype: Its matching antigen is unknown.

Unique molecular identifiers were incorporated into the prepared TCRbeta library. TCRdb reprocessed the PCR reads via MiXCR and lists one record per CDR3 protein. The table lists fewer than 1 million distinct CDR3 sequences, 15% to 20% of them singletons, with approximately 5% in the top ten. CDR1 and CDR2 from the germline V gene are DFQATT and SNEGSKA (reference sequence). V lost 3 bases and J 7 bases, leaving 19 bases between the germline ends. The CDR3 loop spans 15 amino acids. Points from the study as a whole: The study traced high day-60 TCRbeta diversity in some patients to surviving recipient T cells and thymic progenitors. At one year after transplant, newly produced T cells mostly accounted for T-cell counts and diversity.

Sequenced material: PBMCs, mostly from graft donor cells, taken 360 days after TCRalphabeta/CD19-depleted stem cell transplant. The chain carries TRBV20-1 and TRBJ1-5; perhaps TRBD1 as D (5 bases). The sequence derives from a male patient between 10 and 17 years old who had a stem cell transplant for acute lymphoblastic leukemia, so the T cells may come from the graft donor. CDR3 amino acids: CSARGVRAGRQPQHF. CDR3 nucleotide sequence: TGCAGTGCTAGGGGGGTCCGGGCAGGGAGGCAGCCCCAGCATTTT.